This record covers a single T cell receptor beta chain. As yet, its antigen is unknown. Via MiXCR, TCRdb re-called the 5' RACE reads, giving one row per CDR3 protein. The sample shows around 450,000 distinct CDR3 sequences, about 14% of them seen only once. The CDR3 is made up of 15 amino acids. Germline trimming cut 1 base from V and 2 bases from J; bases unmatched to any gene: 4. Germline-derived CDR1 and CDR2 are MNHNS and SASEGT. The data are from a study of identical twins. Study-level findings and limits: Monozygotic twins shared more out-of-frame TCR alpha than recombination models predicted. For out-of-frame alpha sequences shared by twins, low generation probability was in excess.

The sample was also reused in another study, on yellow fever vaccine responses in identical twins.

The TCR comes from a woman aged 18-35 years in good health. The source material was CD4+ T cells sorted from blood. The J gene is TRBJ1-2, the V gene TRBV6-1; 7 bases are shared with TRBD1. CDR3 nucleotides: TGTGCCAGCAGTGAAGTTGTGACAGGGAACTATGGCTACACCTTC. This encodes CASSEVVTGNYGYTF.